Below, one TCR beta chain is given with its context. What it binds is not known. Germline V lookup: CDR1 SGHTA, CDR2 FQGNSA. V was cut by 4 bases and J by 6 bases, with 13 bases left in between. The CDR3 is 13 residues long. This entry belongs to a study of beta chain features in type 1 diabetes. Study-level points and caveats: Compared to healthy donors, patients appeared to have naive, central memory and Treg TCRB repertoires that were more alike. A moderate, significant TCRB CDR3 shortening appeared in type 1 diabetes across four CD4+ subsets.

CD45RO/CCR7/CD25/CD127/CD95/CD27 separated CD4+ naive, central memory, regulatory and stem cell-like memory cells by sorting. cDNA synthesis used the whole RNA isolate, giving expressed TCRB sequences. Data came from immunoSEQ multiplex PCR; TCRdb stores just in-frame clones and leaves some out. The sample lists hundreds of thousands of clones, roughly a tenth seen once, with around 0.017% in the top ten. The sequence was obtained from a man aged 25 to 40 with type 1 diabetes. The sample comprised naive CD4+ T cells from blood. The gene calls are TRBV7-2 and TRBJ2-7; tentative D call: TRBD2 (6 bases). CDR3 region: CASSYWGVSEQYF. CDR3 nucleotide sequence: TGTGCCAGCAGCTATTGGGGGGTCTCCGAGCAGTACTTC.